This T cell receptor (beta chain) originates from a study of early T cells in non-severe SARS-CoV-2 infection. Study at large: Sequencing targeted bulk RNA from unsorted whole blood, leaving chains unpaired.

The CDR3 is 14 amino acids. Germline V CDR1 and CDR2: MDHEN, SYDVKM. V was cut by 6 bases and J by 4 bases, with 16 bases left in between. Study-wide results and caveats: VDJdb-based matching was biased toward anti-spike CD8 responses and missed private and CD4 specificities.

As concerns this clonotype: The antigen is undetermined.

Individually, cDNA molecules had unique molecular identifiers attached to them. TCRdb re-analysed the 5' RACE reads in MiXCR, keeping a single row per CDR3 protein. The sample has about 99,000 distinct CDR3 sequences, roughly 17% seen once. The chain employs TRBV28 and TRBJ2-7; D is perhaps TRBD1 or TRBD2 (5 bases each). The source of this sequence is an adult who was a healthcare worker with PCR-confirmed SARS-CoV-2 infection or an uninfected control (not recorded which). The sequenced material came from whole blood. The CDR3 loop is CASSYGTQAYEQYF. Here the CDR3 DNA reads TGTGCCAGCAGCTACGGGACCCAAGCTTACGAGCAGTACTTC. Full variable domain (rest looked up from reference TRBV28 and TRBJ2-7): DVKVTQSSRYLVKRTGEKVFLECVQDMDHENMFWYRQDPGLGLRLIYFSYDVKMKEKGDIPEGYSVSREKKERFSLILESASTNQTSMYLCASSYGTQAYEQYFGPGTRLTVT.